A selection of T cell receptor beta chains follows, all from one sample in a study of blood T cell repertoires in COVID-19. The assay was immunoSEQ multiplex PCR, and TCRdb's table has in-frame clones only and misses some. This sample has about 250,000 clones, with approximately 78% found just once. Sequenced: PBMCs or T cells enriched from blood (not recorded which). The receptors originated from a man in his forties or fifties who had been exposed to COVID-19. Each CDR3 is given with its conserved first and last residue. The D gene is left open where the match is weak. Clone size is shown for a subset of rows, as once, few, many or a class of expanded clone.

size	V	D	J	CDR3	DNA
.	TRBV6-5	TRBD2	TRBJ2-3	CASSYSGTRNVLTQYF	TGTGCCAGCAGTTACTCCGGGACTAGGAATGTTTTGACGCAGTATTTT
few	TRBV11-2	TRBD2	TRBJ2-2	CASRLAGKNTGELFF	TGTGCCAGTAGGCTAGCGGGGAAGAACACCGGGGAGCTGTTTTTT
.	TRBV7-9	.	TRBJ2-3	CASSPAGRTDTQYF	TGTGCCAGCAGCCCAGCGGGTCGCACAGATACGCAGTATTTT
.	TRBV5-1	TRBD1	TRBJ2-7	CASIAGTGGDEQYF	TGCGCCAGCATCGCCGGGACAGGGGGCGACGAGCAGTACTTC
.	TRBV11-3	TRBD2	TRBJ2-5	CASSLDLGGGKTQYF	TGTGCCAGCAGCTTAGATCTAGGCGGGGGAAAGACCCAGTACTTC
.	TRBV3-1/TRBV3-2	TRBD1	TRBJ1-2	CASYGQGLNYGYTF	TGTGCCAGCTACGGACAGGGCCTTAACTATGGCTACACCTTC
.	TRBV30	TRBD1	TRBJ2-2	CAWSPTGTGVVGELFF	TGTGCCTGGAGTCCAACGGGGACAGGGGTGGTCGGGGAGCTGTTTTTT
.	TRBV19	.	TRBJ1-4	CASTLREKLFF	TGTGCCAGTACATTGAGGGAAAAACTGTTTTTT
.	TRBV19	TRBD1	TRBJ1-1	CASSARQGGMTEAFF	TGTGCCAGTAGTGCTAGACAGGGGGGGATGACTGAAGCTTTCTTT
.	TRBV6-5	.	TRBJ2-7	CASRTGAREQYF	TGTGCCAGCAGGACGGGAGCCCGGGAGCAGTACTTC
.	TRBV13	TRBD1	TRBJ2-7	CASSESTGVIYEQYF	TGTGCCAGCAGCGAGTCGACAGGGGTAATCTACGAGCAGTACTTC
few	TRBV11-2	.	TRBJ2-1	CASSHRVSEQFF	TGTGCCAGCAGCCACAGGGTAAGCGAGCAGTTCTTC
.	TRBV18	TRBD1	TRBJ1-1	CASSSTGTAEAFF	TGTGCCAGCTCGTCAACCGGGACAGCTGAAGCTTTCTTT
.	TRBV6-5	.	TRBJ1-5	CASSTPGLINQPQHF	TGTGCCAGCAGTACCCCGGGACTCATCAATCAGCCCCAGCATTTT
.	TRBV11-2	.	TRBJ2-7	CASSLAHLRLEQYF	TGTGCCAGCAGCTTAGCTCACCTCCGACTCGAGCAGTACTTC
many	TRBV6-5	.	TRBJ1-2	CASSYAGQSYGYTF	TGTGCCAGCAGTTACGCGGGCCAGAGCTATGGCTACACCTTC